The 22 T cell receptor beta chains below were found in one sample sequenced in a study of Graves' ophthalmopathy and Graves' hyperthyroidism. The TCR beta CDR3 regions underwent amplification from RNA transcripts. First-round RT-PCR employed HTBI primers, with a second-round multiplex PCR after it. TCRdb reprocessed the multiplex PCR reads with MiXCR, giving one entry per CDR3 protein. The table records a few hundred thousand distinct CDR3 sequences, 15% to 20% of them present only once. Input material: peripheral blood. Receptors were obtained from a woman in her late teens or twenties with Graves' ophthalmopathy.

The table lists this clonotype with many counts. This rearrangement joins TRBV11-2 to TRBJ1-1, with 8 bases matching TRBD1. Unmatched junction bases numbered 6, after V lost 5 bases and J lost 4 bases. Germline V CDR1 and CDR2: SGHAT, FQNNGV. The CDR3 loop spans 14 amino acids. The CDR3 region is CASSLRTGSTEAFF. CDR3 sequence (DNA): TGTGCCAGCAGCCTAAGGACAGGGAGCACTGAAGCTTTCTTT.

This clonotype was found many times. A single base separates this from a much larger clone, so it may be a read error. V usage is TRBV15 and J usage is TRBJ1-6; D is unresolved. Germline lookup yields CDR1 LNHNV and CDR2 YYDKDF (reference sequence). There are 15 residues in the CDR3. CDR3: CATGRETLRQSPLHF. Here the CDR3 DNA reads TGTGCCACCGGCAGAGAGACCCTTAGGCAATCACCCCTCCACTTT.

The table lists this clonotype with many counts. This chain uses TRBV4-1 with TRBJ2-4; 7 bases are a match to TRBD1. Trimming took 8 bases from V and 7 from J; bases not matched to a gene: 8. The CDR3 covers 13 residues. CDR1 MGHRA and CDR2 YSYEKL come from the germline V gene. CDR3: CASGYPGQNIQYF. CDR3 in DNA: TGCGCCAGCGGTTACCCGGGACAGAACATTCAGTACTTC.

This clonotype has at least ten counts. A much larger clone lies one base from this, so it may be a read error. V usage is TRBV6-5 and J usage is TRBJ1-1; the D gene is possibly TRBD1 (5 bases). This CDR3 is 13 amino acids long. Germline CDR1 is MNHEY and CDR2 is SVGAGI. The CDR3 coding sequence is TGTGCCAGCAGTTACAGGGTGGACACTGAAGCTCTCTTT. Protein sequence: CASSYRVDTEALF.

This clonotype was seen repeatedly, ten times or more. The rearrangement uses TRBV2 and TRBJ2-2; 9 bases fit TRBD2. The CDR3 has 14 residues. In germline, CDR1 is SNHLY, CDR2 FYNNEI. The V and J ends lost 10 bases and 3 bases, in that order; junction bases with no gene match: 6. The CDR3 DNA reads TGTGCCATCCGCAGACTAGCGGACACCGGGGAGCTGTTTTTT. Its translation: CAIRRLADTGELFF.

The sample holds many counts of this clonotype. The rearrangement joins TRBV11-2 to TRBJ1-1; tentatively, D is TRBD1 (5 bases). Trimming took off 0 bases at V and 7 bases at J, with 15 bases between the two ends. The CDR3 totals 15 residues. Germline values: CDR1 SGHAT, CDR2 FQNNGV. This CDR3 reads CASSLDRGGHREAFF. CDR3 nucleotides: TGTGCCAGCAGCTTAGATCGGGGGGGTCACCGTGAAGCTTTCTTT. Supplemented by reference TRBV11-2 and TRBJ1-1, the full variable domain reads EAGVAQSPRYKIIEKRQSVAFWCNPISGHATLYWYQQILGQGPKLLIQFQNNGVVDDSQLPKDRFSAERLKGVDSTLKIQPAKLEDSAVYLCASSLDRGGHREAFFGQGTRLTVV.

This chain links TRBV12-3 or TRBV12-4 with TRBJ2-2, with D tentatively TRBD1 (6 bases). CDR3 length: 14 residues. V was trimmed by 5 bases and J by 6 bases, leaving 13 bases between them. CDR3 DNA sequence: TGTGCCAGCAGTCCCGGGACATGGGCCGGGGAGCTGTTTTTT. This codes for CASSPGTWAGELFF.

The table lists this clonotype with many counts. The chain has TRBV12-3 or TRBV12-4 and TRBJ1-1; D remains unclear. The CDR3 extends over 17 amino acids. The V end was cut by 2 bases, the J end by 1 base, with 17 bases between. CDR3 coding DNA: TGTGCCAGCAGTTTATTTGGCGGTGGACGGAGGAACACTGAAGCTTTCTTT. Its protein is CASSLFGGGRRNTEAFF.

The sample holds a few counts of this clonotype. This chain joins TRBV2 and TRBJ2-7; D is unclear. The CDR3 runs 13 residues. Germline V gives CDR1 SNHLY, CDR2 FYNNEI. The V end was cut by 1 base, the J end by 5 bases, with 9 bases between. The CDR3 bases are TGTGCCAGCAGTGAAGTGGCATCCCACGAGCAGTACTTC. It encodes CASSEVASHEQYF.

This clonotype was counted many times. A much larger clone differs from this one at a single base, so this may be a read error. The chain has TRBV6-2 or TRBV6-3 and TRBJ2-5; 15 bases map to TRBD2. Looked up from germline, CDR1 is MNHEY and CDR2 is SVGEGT. Trimming at V came to 6 bases and at J to 6 bases, leaving 8 bases not matched to a gene. The length of the CDR3 is 16 residues. CDR3 nucleotide sequence: TGTGCCAGCAGAGACGGGACTAGCGGGAGGTGGAAGACCCAGTACTTC. Encoded protein: CASRDGTSGRWKTQYF.

In this sample, this clonotype turned up many times. This chain links TRBV28 with TRBJ2-2; TRBD2 might be the D (6 bases). This CDR3 region has 13 residues. The germline CDR1 and CDR2 sequences are MDHEN and SYDVKM. With 8 bases removed from V and 5 bases from J, the gap between germline ends came to 12 bases. Here the CDR3 reads CASEEGRTGELFF. CDR3 in DNA: TGTGCCAGCGAGGAGGGGAGGACCGGGGAGCTGTTTTTT. Drawing the rest from reference TRBV28 and TRBJ2-2, the complete variable domain is DVKVTQSSRYLVKRTGEKVFLECVQDMDHENMFWYRQDPGLGLRLIYFSYDVKMKEKGDIPEGYSVSREKKERFSLILESASTNQTSMYLCASEEGRTGELFFGEGSRLTVL.

This clonotype was recorded many times. The gene calls are TRBV18 and TRBJ1-1; 7 nucleotides match TRBD1. The germline V gene has CDR1 KGHSH and CDR2 LQKENI. This CDR3 spans 14 amino acids. V shed 1 base and J 3 bases; nucleotides not matched to a gene: 2. The CDR3, as DNA: TGTGCCAGCTCACCACTTGGGACAGACACTGAAGCTTTCTTT. This translates into CASSPLGTDTEAFF.

This clonotype occurred many times. CDR3 sequence reads: CSAQLVLEQYF. For the CDR3, the DNA is TGCAGTGCCCAACTAGTCCTCGAGCAGTACTTC. The chain couples TRBV20-1 to TRBJ2-7, with D perhaps TRBD2 (5 bases). Trimming removed 6 bases from V and 6 bases from J, with 12 bases in between. In germline, CDR1 is DFQATT, CDR2 SNEGSKA (reference sequence). The CDR3 sequence is 11 residues long.

This clonotype was seen many times. The rearrangement links TRBV6-1 to TRBJ1-1; the match to TRBD1 covers 9 bases. With V trimmed by 5 bases and J by 0 bases, 7 bases remained unmatched. The CDR3 consists of 16 residues. CDR1 is MNHNS and CDR2 is SASEGT in the germline V gene. The CDR3 DNA is TGTGCCAGCAGTCGGCAACAGGGGGCCCTGAACACTGAAGCTTTCTTT. This sequence encodes CASSRQQGALNTEAFF.

This chain joins TRBV6-5 and TRBJ2-5; D unclear. The germline V gene has CDR1 MNHEY and CDR2 SVGAGI. V gave up 4 bases and J gave up 5 bases, with 14 bases separating them. This CDR3 comprises 14 residues. CDR3 DNA sequence: TGTGCCAGCAGTTTGGACGGGTCGAGGGAGACCCAGTACTTC. It is translated as CASSLDGSRETQYF.

The chain uses TRBV24-1 and TRBJ2-5; 7 nucleotides match TRBD1. Germline values: CDR1 KGHDR, CDR2 SFDVKD. V lost 5 bases and J lost 3; bases outside the gene matches: 5. The CDR3 covers 14 residues. The CDR3 protein is CATSVGTVKETQYF. The CDR3 DNA follows: TGTGCCACCAGTGTCGGGACAGTAAAAGAGACCCAGTACTTC.

This clonotype was counted many times. V gene TRBV19 combines with J gene TRBJ2-2; 11 bases line up with TRBD2. Germline CDR1 LNHDA, CDR2 SQIVND (reference sequence). The CDR3 is 16 residues long. The junction had 11 bases not matched to a gene; V was cut back by 7 bases and J by 7 bases. CDR3 DNA: TGTGCCAGTAAGACTAGCGGGATAGCTTCGTACGGGGAGCTGTTTTTT. Residues: CASKTSGIASYGELFF. Drawing the rest from reference TRBV19 and TRBJ2-2, the complete variable domain is DGGITQSPKYLFRKEGQNVTLSCEQNLNHDAMYWYRQDPGQGLRLIYYSQIVNDFQKGDIAEGYSVSREKKESFPLTVTSAQKNPTAFYLCASKTSGIASYGELFFGEGSRLTVL.

This clonotype was seen ten or more times. The chain combines TRBV20-1 with TRBJ2-7; no clear D gene. Germline V gene sequence: CDR1 DFQATT, CDR2 SNEGSKA (reference sequence). The CDR3 consists of 13 residues. V lost 2 bases and J 0 bases, leaving 8 bases between the germline ends. CDR3 nucleotides: TGCAGTGCTAGAAGCTACAACTCCTACGAGCAGTACTTC. It yields the protein CSARSYNSYEQYF.

This clonotype was picked up many times. The rearrangement links TRBV7-3 to TRBJ2-3; maybe TRBD1 (5 bases). The CDR3 runs to 15 residues. Trimming took off 1 base at V and 2 bases at J, with 10 bases between the two ends. CDR1 SGHTA and CDR2 FQGTGA come from the germline V gene. Here the CDR3 reads CASSLRGGATDTQYF. For the CDR3, the DNA is TGTGCCAGCAGCTTAAGGGGCGGAGCCACAGATACGCAGTATTTT.

A word on this clonotype: With a much larger clone just one base away, this may be a read error. The rearrangement uses TRBV30 and TRBJ1-1, with no clear D. Per germline, CDR1 GTSNPN and CDR2 SVGIG (reference sequence). With 4 bases removed from V and 0 bases from J, the gap between germline ends came to 9 bases. This CDR3 has 13 residues. In DNA, the CDR3 is TGTGCCTGGAAACGAGTGGTGAACACTGAAGCTTTCTTT. Translating gives CAWKRVVNTEAFF.

This clonotype was picked up many times. The genes are TRBV20-1 and TRBJ1-1; D call uncertain. The CDR3 runs 13 residues. V was clipped by 4 bases and J by 1 base, with 10 bases between them. The germline V gene encodes CDR1 DFQATT and CDR2 SNEGSKA (reference sequence). The CDR3, as DNA: TGCAGTGCTAAAGAGGACGGGAACACTGAAGCTTTCTTT. Residues: CSAKEDGNTEAFF.

This clonotype was seen at least ten times. This chain connects TRBV5-1 to TRBJ1-3; no definite D call. V was cut by 4 bases and J by 0 bases, with 14 bases left in between. This CDR3 comprises 16 residues. Germline V gene data show CDR1 as SGHRS and CDR2 as YFSETQ. The CDR3 DNA reads TGCGCCAGCAGCCGAGACCGTCCGGGCTCTGGAAACACCATATATTTT. Its protein is CASSRDRPGSGNTIYF. The full variable domain, with the rest looked up from reference TRBV5-1 and TRBJ1-3, is KAGVTQTPRYLIKTRGQQVTLSCSPISGHRSVSWYQQTPGQGLQFLFEYFSETQRNKGNFPGRFSGRQFSNSRSEMNVSTLELGDSALYLCASSRDRPGSGNTIYFGEGSWLTVV.